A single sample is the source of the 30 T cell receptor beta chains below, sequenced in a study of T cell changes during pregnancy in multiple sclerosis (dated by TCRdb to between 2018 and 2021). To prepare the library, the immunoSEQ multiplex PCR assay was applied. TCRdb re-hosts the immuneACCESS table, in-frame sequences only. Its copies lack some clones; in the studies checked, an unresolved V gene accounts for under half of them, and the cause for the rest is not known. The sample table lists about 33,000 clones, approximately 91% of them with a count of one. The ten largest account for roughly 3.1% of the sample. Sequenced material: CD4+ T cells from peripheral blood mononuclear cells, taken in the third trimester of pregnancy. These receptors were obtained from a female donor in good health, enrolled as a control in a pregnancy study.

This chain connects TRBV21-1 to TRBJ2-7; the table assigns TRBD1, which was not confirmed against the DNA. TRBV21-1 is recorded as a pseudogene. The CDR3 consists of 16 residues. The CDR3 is CASSKRDTPVSYEQYF. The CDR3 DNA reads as TGTGCCAGCAGCAAAAGGGACACACCAGTCTCCTACGAGCAGTACTTC.

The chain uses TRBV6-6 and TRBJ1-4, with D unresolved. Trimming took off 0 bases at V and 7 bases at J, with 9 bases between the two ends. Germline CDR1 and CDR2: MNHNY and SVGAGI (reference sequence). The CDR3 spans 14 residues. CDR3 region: CASSYSSFSEKLFF. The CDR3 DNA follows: TGTGCCAGCAGTTACTCGAGTTTTTCTGAAAAACTGTTTTTT.

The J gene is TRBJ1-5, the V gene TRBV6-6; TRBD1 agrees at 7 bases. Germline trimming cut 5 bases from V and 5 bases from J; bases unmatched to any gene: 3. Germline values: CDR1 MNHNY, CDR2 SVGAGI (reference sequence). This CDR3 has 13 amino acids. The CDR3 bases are TGTGCCAGCAGTAACACAGGGGATCAGCCCCAGCATTTT. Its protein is CASSNTGDQPQHF.

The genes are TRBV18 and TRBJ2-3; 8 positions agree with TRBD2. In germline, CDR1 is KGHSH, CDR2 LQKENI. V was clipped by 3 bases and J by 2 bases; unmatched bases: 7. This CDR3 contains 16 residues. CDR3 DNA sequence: TGTGCCAGCTCACCCGGTGTCGGGGGGGCCACAGATACGCAGTATTTT. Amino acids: CASSPGVGGATDTQYF.

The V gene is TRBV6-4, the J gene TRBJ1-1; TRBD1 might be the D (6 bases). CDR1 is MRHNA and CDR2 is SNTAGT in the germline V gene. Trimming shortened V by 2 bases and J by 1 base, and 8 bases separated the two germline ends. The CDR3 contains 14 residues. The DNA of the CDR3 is TGTGCCAGCAGTGACACGGACAGGAACACTGAAGCTTTCTTT. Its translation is CASSDTDRNTEAFF.

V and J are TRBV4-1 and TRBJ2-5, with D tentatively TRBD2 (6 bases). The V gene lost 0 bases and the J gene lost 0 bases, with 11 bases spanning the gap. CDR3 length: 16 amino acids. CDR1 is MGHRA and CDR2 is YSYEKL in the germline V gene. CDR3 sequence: CASSQELGLYQETQYF. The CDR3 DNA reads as TGCGCCAGCAGCCAAGAATTGGGACTGTACCAAGAGACCCAGTACTTC.

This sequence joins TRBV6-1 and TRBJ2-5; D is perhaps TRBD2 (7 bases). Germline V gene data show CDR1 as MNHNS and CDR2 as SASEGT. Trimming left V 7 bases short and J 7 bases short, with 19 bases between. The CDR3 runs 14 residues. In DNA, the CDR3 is TGTGCCAGCACCTTAGGGCTCCGGGGGGCGACCCAGTACTTC. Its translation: CASTLGLRGATQYF.

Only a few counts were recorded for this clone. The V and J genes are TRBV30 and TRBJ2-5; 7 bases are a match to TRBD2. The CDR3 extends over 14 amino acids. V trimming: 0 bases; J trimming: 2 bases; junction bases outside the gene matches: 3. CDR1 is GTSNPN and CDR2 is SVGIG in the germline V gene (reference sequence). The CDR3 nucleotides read TGTGCCTGGAGTGTAGGGACTATACAAGAGACCCAGTACTTC. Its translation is CAWSVGTIQETQYF.

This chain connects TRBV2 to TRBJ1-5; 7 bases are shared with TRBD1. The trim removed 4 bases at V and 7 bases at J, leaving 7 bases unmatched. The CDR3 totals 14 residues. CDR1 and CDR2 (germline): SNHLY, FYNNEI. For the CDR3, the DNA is TGTGCCAGCAGTGGGACGTCGACAGGGCAGCCCCAGCATTTT. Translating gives CASSGTSTGQPQHF.

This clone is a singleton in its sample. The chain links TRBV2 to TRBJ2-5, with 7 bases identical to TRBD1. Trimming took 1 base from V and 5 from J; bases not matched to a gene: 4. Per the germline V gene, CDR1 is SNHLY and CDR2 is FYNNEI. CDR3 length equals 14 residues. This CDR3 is CASSEEGAFETQYF. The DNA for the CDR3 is TGTGCCAGCAGTGAAGAGGGGGCCTTTGAGACCCAGTACTTC.

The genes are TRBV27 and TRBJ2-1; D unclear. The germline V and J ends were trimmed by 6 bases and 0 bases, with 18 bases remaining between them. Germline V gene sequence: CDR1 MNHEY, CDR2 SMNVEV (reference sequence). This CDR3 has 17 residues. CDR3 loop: CASRNPRLNSSYNEQFF. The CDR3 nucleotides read TGTGCCAGCAGAAACCCCAGGCTCAACAGCTCCTACAATGAGCAGTTCTTC.

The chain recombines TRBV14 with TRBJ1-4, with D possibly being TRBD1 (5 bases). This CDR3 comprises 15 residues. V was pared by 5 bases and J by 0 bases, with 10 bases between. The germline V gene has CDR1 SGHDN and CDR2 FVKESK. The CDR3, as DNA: TGTGCCAGCAGCATTCCGGGGGCAACTAATGAAAAACTGTTTTTT. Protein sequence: CASSIPGATNEKLFF.

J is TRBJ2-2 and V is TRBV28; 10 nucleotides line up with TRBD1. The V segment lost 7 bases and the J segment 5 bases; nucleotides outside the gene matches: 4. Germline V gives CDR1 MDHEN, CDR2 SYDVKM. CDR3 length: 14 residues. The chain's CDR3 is CASTPGQGTGELFF. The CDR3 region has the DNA TGTGCCAGCACCCCGGGACAGGGGACCGGGGAGCTGTTTTTT.

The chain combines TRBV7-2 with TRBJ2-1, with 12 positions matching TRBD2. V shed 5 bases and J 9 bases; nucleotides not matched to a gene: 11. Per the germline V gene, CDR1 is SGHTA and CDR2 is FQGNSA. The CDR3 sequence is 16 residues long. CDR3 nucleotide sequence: TGTGCCAGCAGCCGAGGAGGGACTAGCGGGCCTGGTGAGCAGTTCTTC. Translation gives CASSRGGTSGPGEQFF.

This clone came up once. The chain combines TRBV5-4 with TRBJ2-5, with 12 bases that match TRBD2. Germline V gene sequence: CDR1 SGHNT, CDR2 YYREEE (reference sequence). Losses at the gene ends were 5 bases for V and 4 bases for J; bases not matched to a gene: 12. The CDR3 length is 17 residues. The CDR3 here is CASSPPLAGGGGETQYF. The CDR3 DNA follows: TGTGCCAGCAGTCCACCTCTAGCGGGAGGGGGAGGAGAGACCCAGTACTTC.

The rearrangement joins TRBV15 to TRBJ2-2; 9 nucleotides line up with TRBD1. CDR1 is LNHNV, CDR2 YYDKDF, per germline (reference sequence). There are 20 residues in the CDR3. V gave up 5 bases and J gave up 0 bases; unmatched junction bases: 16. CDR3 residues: CATSGHGSTGGPTNTGELFF. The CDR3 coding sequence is TGTGCCACCAGCGGCCACGGTTCGACAGGGGGACCTACGAACACCGGGGAGCTGTTTTTT.

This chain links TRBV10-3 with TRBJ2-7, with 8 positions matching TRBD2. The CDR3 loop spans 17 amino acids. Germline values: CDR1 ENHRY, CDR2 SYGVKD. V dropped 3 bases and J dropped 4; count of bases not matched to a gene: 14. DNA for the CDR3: TGTGCCATCAGTGACCCATTGTTGGCTAGCGGGTTGTACGAGCAGTACTTC. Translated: CAISDPLLASGLYEQYF.

CDR3 in amino acids: CSVVSLGPGSVHEQYF. In nucleotides, the CDR3 is TGCAGCGTTGTAAGCCTAGGTCCAGGGTCAGTTCACGAGCAGTACTTC. The J gene is TRBJ2-7, the V gene TRBV29-1; D perhaps matches TRBD1 (5 bases). V lost 4 bases and J 5 bases, leaving 24 bases between the germline ends. This CDR3 has 16 amino acids. From germline, CDR1 is SQVTM and CDR2 ANQGSEA.

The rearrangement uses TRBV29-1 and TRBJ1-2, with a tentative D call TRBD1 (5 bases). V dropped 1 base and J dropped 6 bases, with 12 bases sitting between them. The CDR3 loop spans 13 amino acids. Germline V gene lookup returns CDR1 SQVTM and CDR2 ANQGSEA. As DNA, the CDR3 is TGCAGCGTTGAAGTGACGCCAGGGAATGGCTACACCTTC. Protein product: CSVEVTPGNGYTF. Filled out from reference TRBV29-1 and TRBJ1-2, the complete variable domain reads SAVISQKPSRDICQRGTSLTIQCQVDSQVTMMFWYRQQPGQSLTLIATANQGSEATYESGFVIDKFPISRPNLTFSTLTVSNMSPEDSSIYLCSVEVTPGNGYTFGSGTRLTVV.

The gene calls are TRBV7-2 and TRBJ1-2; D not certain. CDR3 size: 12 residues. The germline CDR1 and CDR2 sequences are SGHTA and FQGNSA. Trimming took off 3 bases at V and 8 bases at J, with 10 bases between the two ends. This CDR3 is CASSLGPGGYTF. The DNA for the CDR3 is TGTGCCAGCAGCTTGGGCCCGGGGGGCTACACCTTC.

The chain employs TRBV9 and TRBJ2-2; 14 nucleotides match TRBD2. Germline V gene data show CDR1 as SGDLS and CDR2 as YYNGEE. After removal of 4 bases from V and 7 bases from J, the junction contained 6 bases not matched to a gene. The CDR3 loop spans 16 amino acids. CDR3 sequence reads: CASSSRLAGGVGELFF. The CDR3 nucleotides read TGTGCCAGCAGCTCACGACTAGCGGGAGGGGTCGGGGAGCTGTTTTTT.

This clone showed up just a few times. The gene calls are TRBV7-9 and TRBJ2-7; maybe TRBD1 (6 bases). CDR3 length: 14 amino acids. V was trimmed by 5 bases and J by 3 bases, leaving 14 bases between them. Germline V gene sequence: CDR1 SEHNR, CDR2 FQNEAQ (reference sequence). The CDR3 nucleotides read TGTGCCAGCAGCCCCAGGGGAAATTACTACGAGCAGTACTTC. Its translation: CASSPRGNYYEQYF.

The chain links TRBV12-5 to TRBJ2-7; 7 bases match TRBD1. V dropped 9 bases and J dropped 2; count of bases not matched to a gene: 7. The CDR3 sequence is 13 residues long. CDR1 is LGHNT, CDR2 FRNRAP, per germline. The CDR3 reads CASARDRAYEQYF. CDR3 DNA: TGTGCTAGCGCCCGGGACAGAGCCTACGAGCAGTACTTC.

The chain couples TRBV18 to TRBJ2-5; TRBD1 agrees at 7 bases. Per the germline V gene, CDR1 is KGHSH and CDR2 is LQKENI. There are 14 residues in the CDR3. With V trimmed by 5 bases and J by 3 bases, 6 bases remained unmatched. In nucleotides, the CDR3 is TGTGCCAGCTCATTTTCCGGGACAGAAGAGACCCAGTACTTC. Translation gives CASSFSGTEETQYF. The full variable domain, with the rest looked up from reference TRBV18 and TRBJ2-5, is NAGVMQNPRHLVRRRGQEARLRCSPMKGHSHVYWYRQLPEEGLKFMVYLQKENIIDESGMPKERFSAEFPKEGPSILRIQQVVRGDSAAYFCASSFSGTEETQYFGPGTRLLVL.

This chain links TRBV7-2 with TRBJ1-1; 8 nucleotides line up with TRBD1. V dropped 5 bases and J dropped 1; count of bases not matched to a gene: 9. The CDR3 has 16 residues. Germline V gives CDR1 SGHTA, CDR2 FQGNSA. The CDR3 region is CASSPGQGIWNTEAFF. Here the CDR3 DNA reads TGTGCCAGCAGCCCCGGACAGGGAATCTGGAACACTGAAGCTTTCTTT.

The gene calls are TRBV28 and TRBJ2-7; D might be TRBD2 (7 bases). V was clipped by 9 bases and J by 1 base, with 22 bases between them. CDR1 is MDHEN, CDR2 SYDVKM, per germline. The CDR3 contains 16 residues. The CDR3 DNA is TGTGCCAGTTTCGGCGGGGGAGGGGGTGGTTCCTACGAGCAGTACTTC. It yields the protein CASFGGGGGGSYEQYF.

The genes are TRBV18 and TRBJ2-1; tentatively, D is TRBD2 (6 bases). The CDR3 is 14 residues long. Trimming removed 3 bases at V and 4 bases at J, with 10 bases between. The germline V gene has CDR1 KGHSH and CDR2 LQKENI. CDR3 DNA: TGTGCCAGCTCACCGCTGGACTATTACAATGAGCAGTTCTTC. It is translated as CASSPLDYYNEQFF. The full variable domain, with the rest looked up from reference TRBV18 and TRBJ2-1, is NAGVMQNPRHLVRRRGQEARLRCSPMKGHSHVYWYRQLPEEGLKFMVYLQKENIIDESGMPKERFSAEFPKEGPSILRIQQVVRGDSAAYFCASSPLDYYNEQFFGPGTRLTVL.

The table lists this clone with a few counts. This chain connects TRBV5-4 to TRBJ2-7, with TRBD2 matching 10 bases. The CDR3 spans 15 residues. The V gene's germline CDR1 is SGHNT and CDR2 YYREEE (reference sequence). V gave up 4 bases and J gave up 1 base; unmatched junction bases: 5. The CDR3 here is CASSPGTSASYEQYF. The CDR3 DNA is TGTGCCAGCAGCCCGGGGACTAGCGCGTCCTACGAGCAGTACTTC. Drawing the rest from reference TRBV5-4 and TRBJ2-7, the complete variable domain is ETGVTQSPTHLIKTRGQQVTLRCSSQSGHNTVSWYQQALGQGPQFIFQYYREEENGRGNFPPRFSGLQFPNYSSELNVNALELDDSALYLCASSPGTSASYEQYFGPGTRLTVT.

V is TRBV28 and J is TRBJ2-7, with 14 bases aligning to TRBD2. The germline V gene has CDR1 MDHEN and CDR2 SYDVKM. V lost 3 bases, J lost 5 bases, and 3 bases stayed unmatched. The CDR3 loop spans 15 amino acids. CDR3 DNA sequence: TGTGCCAGCAGTTTCTCGGGACTAGCGGGGGACGAGCAGTACTTC. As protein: CASSFSGLAGDEQYF.

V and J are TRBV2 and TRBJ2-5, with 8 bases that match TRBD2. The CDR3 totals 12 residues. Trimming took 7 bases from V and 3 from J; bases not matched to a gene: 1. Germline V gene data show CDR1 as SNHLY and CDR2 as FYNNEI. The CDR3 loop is CASTGGEETQYF. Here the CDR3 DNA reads TGTGCCAGCACCGGGGGGGAAGAGACCCAGTACTTC.